This TCR beta chain originates from a study of T cells in Graves' hyperthyroidism and ophthalmopathy. Findings and caveats of the study: Blood also showed most of the thyroid clonotypes that were expanded above 0.001.

Amplified TCR beta CDR3 regions derived from RNA transcripts. The HTBI primer set was used in a first-round RT-PCR of the TCR CDR3. Via MiXCR, TCRdb re-called the multiplex PCR reads, giving one row per CDR3 protein. The sample has 490,000 or so distinct CDR3 sequences; approximately 22% are singletons. This clonotype was recorded a few times. Its antigen is as yet unknown. Patients showing uncontrolled infection, other autoimmune disease, pregnancy or lactation were ineligible. In making diagnoses, clinical symptoms, serum thyroxine and TRAb, thyroid ultrasound and orbital computed tomography were all used. PBMCs came from more than 9 ml fresh peripheral blood. The sample consisted of blood. The TCR comes from an older woman with Graves' ophthalmopathy.

The CDR3 loop reads CASSQDWNSYNEQFF. CDR3 nucleotides: TGCGCCAGCAGCCAAGATTGGAACAGCTACAATGAGCAGTTCTTC. The chain has TRBV4-3 and TRBJ2-1; the D is unclear. V shed 0 bases and J shed 3 bases, with 9 bases lying between them. From germline, CDR1 is LGHNA and CDR2 YSLEER. This CDR3 is built from 15 residues.